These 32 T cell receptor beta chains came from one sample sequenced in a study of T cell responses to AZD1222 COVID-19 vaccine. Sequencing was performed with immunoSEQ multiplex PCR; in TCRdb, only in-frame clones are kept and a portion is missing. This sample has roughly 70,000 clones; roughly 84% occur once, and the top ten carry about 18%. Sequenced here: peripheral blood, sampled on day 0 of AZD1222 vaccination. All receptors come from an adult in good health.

The CDR3 loop reads CSASDRTGDLLNNYGYTF. In DNA form, the CDR3 reads TGCAGTGCTAGTGATCGGACAGGGGACCTTCTAAATAACTATGGCTACACCTTC. V is TRBV20-1 and J is TRBJ1-2, with TRBD1 matching 9 bases. This CDR3 spans 18 amino acids. Germline-derived CDR1 and CDR2 are DFQATT and SNEGSKA (reference sequence). V lost 3 bases to trimming and J lost 1 base; unmatched junction nucleotides: 15.

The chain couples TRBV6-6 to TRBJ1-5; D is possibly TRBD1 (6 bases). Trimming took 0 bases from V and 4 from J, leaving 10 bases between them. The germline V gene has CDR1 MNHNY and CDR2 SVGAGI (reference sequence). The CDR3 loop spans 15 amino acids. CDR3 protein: CASSYSTGANQPQHF. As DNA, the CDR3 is TGTGCCAGCAGTTACTCGACGGGGGCAAATCAGCCCCAGCATTTT.

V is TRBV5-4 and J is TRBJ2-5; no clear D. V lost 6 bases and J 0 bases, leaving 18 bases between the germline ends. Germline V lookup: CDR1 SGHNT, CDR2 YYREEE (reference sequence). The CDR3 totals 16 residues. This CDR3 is CASTSRLGTNQETQYF. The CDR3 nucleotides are TGTGCCAGCACCTCGAGATTGGGAACTAACCAAGAGACCCAGTACTTC.

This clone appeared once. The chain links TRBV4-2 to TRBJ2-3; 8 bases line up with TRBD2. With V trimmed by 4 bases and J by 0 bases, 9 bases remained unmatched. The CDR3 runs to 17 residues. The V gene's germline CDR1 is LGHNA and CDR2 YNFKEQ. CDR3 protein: CASSPLLASGSTDTQYF. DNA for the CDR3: TGTGCCAGCAGCCCCCTTCTCGCTAGCGGGAGCACAGATACGCAGTATTTT.

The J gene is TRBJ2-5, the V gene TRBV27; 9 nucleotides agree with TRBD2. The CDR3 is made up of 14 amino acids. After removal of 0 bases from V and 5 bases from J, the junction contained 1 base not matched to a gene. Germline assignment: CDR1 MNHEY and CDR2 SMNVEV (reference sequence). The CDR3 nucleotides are TGTGCCAGCAGTTTATCGCGGGAGGGCGAGACCCAGTACTTC. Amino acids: CASSLSREGETQYF.

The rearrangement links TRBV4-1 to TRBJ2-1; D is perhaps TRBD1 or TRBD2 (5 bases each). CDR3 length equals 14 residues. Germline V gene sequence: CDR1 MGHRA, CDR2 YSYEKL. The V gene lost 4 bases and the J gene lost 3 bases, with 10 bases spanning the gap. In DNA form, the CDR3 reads TGCGCCAGCAGCCCTCGGGACGGCTACAATGAGCAGTTCTTC. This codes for CASSPRDGYNEQFF.

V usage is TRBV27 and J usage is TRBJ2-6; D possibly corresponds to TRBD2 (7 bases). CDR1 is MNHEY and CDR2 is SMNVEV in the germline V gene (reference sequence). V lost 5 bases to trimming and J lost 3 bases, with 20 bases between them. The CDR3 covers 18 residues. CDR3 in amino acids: CASSPPGGRFGGANVLTF. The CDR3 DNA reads TGTGCCAGCAGTCCCCCCGGGGGGCGCTTCGGTGGGGCCAACGTCCTGACTTTC.

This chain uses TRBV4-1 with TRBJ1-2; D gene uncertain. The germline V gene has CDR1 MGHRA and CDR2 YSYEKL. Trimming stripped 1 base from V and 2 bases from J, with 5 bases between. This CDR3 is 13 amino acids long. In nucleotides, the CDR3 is TGCGCCAGCAGCCAAGGCATCAACTATGGCTACACCTTC. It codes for CASSQGINYGYTF.

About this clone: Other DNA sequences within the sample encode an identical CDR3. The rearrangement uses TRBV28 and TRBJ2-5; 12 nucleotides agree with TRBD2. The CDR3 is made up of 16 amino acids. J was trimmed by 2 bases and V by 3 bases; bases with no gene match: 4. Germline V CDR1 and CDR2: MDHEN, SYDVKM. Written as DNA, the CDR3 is TGTGCCAGCAGTTTCCCTAGCGGGAGGGCACAAGAGACCCAGTACTTC. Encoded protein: CASSFPSGRAQETQYF. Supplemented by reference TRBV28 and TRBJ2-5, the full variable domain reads DVKVTQSSRYLVKRTGEKVFLECVQDMDHENMFWYRQDPGLGLRLIYFSYDVKMKEKGDIPEGYSVSREKKERFSLILESASTNQTSMYLCASSFPSGRAQETQYFGPGTRLLVL.

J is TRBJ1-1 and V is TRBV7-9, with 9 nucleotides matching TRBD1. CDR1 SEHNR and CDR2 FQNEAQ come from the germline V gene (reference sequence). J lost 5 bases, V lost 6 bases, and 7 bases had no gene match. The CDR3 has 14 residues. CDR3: CASSSQGAWTEAFF. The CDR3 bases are TGTGCCAGCAGTTCACAGGGGGCTTGGACTGAAGCTTTCTTT.

CDR3 in amino acids: CASSGSWHEQYF. Here the CDR3 DNA reads TGTGCCAGTAGTGGCTCATGGCACGAGCAGTACTTC. This chain joins TRBV19 and TRBJ2-7; D is uncertain. This CDR3 has 12 amino acids. The germline V gene encodes CDR1 LNHDA and CDR2 SQIVND (reference sequence). Trimming cost V 5 bases and J 5 bases, with 10 bases left between them.

CDR3 nucleotide sequence: TGTGCCAGTACTAGGCGACATGCTCCCAATCAGCCCCAGCATTTT. This sequence encodes CASTRRHAPNQPQHF. The chain joins TRBV19 to TRBJ1-5; D not resolved. The CDR3 sequence is 15 residues long. The germline CDR1 and CDR2 sequences are LNHDA and SQIVND (reference sequence). V was pared by 7 bases and J by 3 bases, with 16 bases between.

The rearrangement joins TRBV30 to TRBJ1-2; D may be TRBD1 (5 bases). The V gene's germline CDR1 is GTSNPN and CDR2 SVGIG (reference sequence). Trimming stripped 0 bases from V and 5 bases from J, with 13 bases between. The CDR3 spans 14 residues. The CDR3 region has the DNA TGTGCCTGGAGTGTAAGGGTCAGGGTTTATGGCTACACCTTC. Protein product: CAWSVRVRVYGYTF. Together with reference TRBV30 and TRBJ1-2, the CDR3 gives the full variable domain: SQTIHQWPATLVQPVGSPLSLECTVEGTSNPNLYWYRQAAGRGLQLLFYSVGIGQISSEVPQNLSASRPQDRQFILSSKKLLLSDSGFYLCAWSVRVRVYGYTFGSGTRLTVV.

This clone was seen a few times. CDR3: CASSTGPGELFF. CDR3 DNA sequence: TGTGCCAGCAGTACAGGACCCGGGGAGCTGTTTTTT. The rearrangement uses TRBV11-3 and TRBJ2-2; tentatively, D is TRBD1 (5 bases). Per the germline V gene, CDR1 is SGHNT and CDR2 is YENEEA. This CDR3 spans 12 amino acids. V was cut by 6 bases and J by 6 bases, with 8 bases left in between. Based on the CDR3 plus reference TRBV11-3 and TRBJ2-2, the full variable domain is EAGVVQSPRYKIIEKKQPVAFWCNPISGHNTLYWYLQNLGQGPELLIRYENEEAVDDSQLPKDRFSAERLKGVDSTLKIQPAELGDSAVYLCASSTGPGELFFGEGSRLTVL.

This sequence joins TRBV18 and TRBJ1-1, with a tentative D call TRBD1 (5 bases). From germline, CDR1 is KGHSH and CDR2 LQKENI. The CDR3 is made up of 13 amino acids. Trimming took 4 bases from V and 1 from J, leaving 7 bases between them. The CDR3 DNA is TGTGCCAGCTCACGACAGACGAACACTGAAGCTTTCTTT. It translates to CASSRQTNTEAFF. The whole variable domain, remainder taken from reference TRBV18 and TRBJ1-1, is NAGVMQNPRHLVRRRGQEARLRCSPMKGHSHVYWYRQLPEEGLKFMVYLQKENIIDESGMPKERFSAEFPKEGPSILRIQQVVRGDSAAYFCASSRQTNTEAFFGQGTRLTVV.

The CDR3 here is CASSPTGQPYEQYF. Written as DNA, the CDR3 is TGTGCCAGCAGTCCCACGGGACAGCCCTACGAGCAGTACTTC. The gene calls are TRBV6-5 and TRBJ2-7, with 7 bases fitting TRBD1. This CDR3 is built from 14 residues. The germline CDR1 and CDR2 sequences are MNHEY and SVGAGI. V was clipped by 5 bases and J by 2 bases; unmatched bases: 6.

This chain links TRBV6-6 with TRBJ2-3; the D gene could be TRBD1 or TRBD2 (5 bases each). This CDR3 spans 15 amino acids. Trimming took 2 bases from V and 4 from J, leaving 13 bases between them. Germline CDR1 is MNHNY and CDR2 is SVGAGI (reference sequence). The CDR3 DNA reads TGTGCCAGCAGTTACCTGACAGCCGGGGCAGATACGCAGTATTTT. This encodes CASSYLTAGADTQYF.

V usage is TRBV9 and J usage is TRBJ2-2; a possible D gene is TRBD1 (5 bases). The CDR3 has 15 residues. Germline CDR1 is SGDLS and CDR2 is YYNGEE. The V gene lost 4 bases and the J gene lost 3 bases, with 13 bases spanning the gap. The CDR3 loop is CASSSDGAHTGELFF. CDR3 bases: TGTGCCAGCAGCTCCGATGGGGCCCACACCGGGGAGCTGTTTTTT.

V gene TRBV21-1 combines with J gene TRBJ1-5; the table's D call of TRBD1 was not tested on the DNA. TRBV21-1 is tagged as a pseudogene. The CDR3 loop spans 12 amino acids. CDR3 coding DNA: TGCGCCCAGGGGGATAGCAATCAGCCCCAGCATTTT. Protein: CAQGDSNQPQHF.

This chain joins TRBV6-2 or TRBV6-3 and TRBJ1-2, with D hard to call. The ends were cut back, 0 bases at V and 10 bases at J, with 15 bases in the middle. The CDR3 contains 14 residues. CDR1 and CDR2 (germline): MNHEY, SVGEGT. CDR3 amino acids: CASSYSARGLDYTF. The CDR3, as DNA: TGTGCCAGCAGTTACTCAGCCCGAGGGTTGGACTACACCTTC.

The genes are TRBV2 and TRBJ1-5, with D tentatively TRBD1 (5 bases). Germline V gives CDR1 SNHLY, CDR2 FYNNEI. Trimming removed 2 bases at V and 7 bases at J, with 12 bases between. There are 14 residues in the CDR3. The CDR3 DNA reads TGTGCCAGCAGTGAACCCAACGGGGGACAGCCCCAGCATTTT. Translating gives CASSEPNGGQPQHF. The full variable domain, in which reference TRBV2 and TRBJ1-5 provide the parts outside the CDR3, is EPEVTQTPSHQVTQMGQEVILRCVPISNHLYFYWYRQILGQKVEFLVSFYNNEISEKSEIFDDQFSVERPDGSNFTLKIRSTKLEDSAMYFCASSEPNGGQPQHFGDGTRLSIL.

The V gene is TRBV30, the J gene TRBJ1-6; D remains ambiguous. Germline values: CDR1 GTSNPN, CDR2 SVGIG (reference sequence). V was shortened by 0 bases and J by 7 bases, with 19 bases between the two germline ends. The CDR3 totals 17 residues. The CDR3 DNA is TGTGCCTGGAGTGTAATTTATAGCGGCAGGCCGAATTCACCCCTCCACTTT. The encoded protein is CAWSVIYSGRPNSPLHF.

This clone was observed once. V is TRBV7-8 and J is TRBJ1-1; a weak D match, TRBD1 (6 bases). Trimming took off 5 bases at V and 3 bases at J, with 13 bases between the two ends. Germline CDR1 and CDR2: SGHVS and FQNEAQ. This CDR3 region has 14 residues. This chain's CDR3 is CASSPLGGHTEAFF. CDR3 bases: TGTGCCAGCAGCCCCCTGGGGGGGCACACTGAAGCTTTCTTT.

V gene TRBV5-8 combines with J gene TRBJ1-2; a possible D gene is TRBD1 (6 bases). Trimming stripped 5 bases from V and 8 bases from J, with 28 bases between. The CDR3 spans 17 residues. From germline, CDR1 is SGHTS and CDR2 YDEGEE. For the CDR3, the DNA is TGTGCCAGCAGTGACCCCCGCAGGGGCCTCAGACAGAGGGGCTACACCTTC. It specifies CASSDPRRGLRQRGYTF.

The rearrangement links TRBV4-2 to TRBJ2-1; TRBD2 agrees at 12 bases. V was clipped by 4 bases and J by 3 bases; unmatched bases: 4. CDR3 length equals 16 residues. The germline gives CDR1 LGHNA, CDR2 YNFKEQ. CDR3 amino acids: CASSLRLAGDYNEQFF. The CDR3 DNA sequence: TGTGCCAGCAGCCTTCGACTAGCGGGAGACTACAATGAGCAGTTCTTC.

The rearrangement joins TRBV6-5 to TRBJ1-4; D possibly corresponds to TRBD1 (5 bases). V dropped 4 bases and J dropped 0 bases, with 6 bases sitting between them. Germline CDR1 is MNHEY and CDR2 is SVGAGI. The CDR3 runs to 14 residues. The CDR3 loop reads CASSWGPTNEKLFF. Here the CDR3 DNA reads TGTGCCAGCAGTTGGGGCCCAACTAATGAAAAACTGTTTTTT.

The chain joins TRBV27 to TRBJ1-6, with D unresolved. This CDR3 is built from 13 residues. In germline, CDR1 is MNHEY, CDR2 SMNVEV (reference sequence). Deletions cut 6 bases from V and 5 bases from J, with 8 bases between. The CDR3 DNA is TGTGCCAGCAGAGAGCTCAATAATTCACCCCTCCACTTT. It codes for CASRELNNSPLHF.

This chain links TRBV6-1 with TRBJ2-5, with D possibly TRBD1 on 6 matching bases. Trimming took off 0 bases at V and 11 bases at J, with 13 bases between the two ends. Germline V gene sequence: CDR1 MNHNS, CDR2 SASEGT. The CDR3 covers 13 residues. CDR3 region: CASSEAQGTQQYF. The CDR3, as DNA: TGTGCCAGCAGTGAAGCGCAGGGGACCCAGCAGTACTTC.

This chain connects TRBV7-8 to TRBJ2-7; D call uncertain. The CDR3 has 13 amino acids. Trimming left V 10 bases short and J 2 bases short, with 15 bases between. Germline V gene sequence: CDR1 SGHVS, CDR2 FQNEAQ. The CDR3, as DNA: TGTGCCACCCAGTTGAATCGGGCCTACGAGCAGTACTTC. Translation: CATQLNRAYEQYF.

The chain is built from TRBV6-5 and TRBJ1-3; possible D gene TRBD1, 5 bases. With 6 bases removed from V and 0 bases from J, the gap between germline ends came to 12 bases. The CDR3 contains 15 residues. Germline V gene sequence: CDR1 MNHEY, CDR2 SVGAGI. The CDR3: CASRRDGGSGNTIYF. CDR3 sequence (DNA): TGTGCCAGCAGGAGGGACGGGGGCTCTGGAAACACCATATATTTT.

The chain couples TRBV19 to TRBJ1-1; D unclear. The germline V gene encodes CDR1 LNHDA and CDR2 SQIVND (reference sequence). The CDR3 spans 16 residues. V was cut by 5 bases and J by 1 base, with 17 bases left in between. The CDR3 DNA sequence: TGTGCCAGTAGTTCCAGGACGGAGCTTAGGAACACTGAAGCTTTCTTT. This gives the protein CASSSRTELRNTEAFF. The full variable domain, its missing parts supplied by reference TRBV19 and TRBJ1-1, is DGGITQSPKYLFRKEGQNVTLSCEQNLNHDAMYWYRQDPGQGLRLIYYSQIVNDFQKGDIAEGYSVSREKKESFPLTVTSAQKNPTAFYLCASSSRTELRNTEAFFGQGTRLTVV.

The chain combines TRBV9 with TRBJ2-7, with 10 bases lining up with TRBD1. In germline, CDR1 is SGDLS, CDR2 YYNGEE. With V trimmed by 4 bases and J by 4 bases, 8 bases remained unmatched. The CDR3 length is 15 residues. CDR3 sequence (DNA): TGTGCCAGCAGCAAAGGGACAGGGGCCTCGTACGAGCAGTACTTC. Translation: CASSKGTGASYEQYF.